The sequence of this T cell receptor (beta chain) was determined in a study of blood T cell repertoires in COVID-19. Authors' processing steps: Amplifying reference gene primers gave estimates of nucleated cell counts. Using immunoSEQ multiplex PCR, the repertoire was profiled, and TCRdb retains in-frame clones only, with some absent. The V and J calls and the clone size are those of that table, but D and trimming were determined from the DNA. The sample holds tens of thousands of clones; around 74% are singletons and the top ten take about 6.4%. V shed 4 bases, J shed 5 bases, and the junction held 11 bases outside the gene matches. CDR1 SGHAT and CDR2 FQNNGV come from the germline V gene. This CDR3 has 17 amino acids.

The sequenced sample was peripheral blood. The receptor was isolated from a woman between 45 and 60 years old with active or convalescent COVID-19. V is TRBV11-2 and J is TRBJ2-7; 13 bases are shared with TRBD2. The CDR3 DNA reads TGTGCCAGCAGCTCCGTTAAAGGGACTAGCGGGATGCACGAGCAGTACTTC. Its protein product is CASSSVKGTSGMHEQYF.